The 15 T cell receptor beta chains below all came from one sample that was sequenced in a study of T cells after yellow fever vaccination. TCRdb reprocessed the 5' RACE reads via MiXCR and lists one record per CDR3 protein. The sample records 450,000 to 650,000 distinct CDR3 sequences, 13% being singletons. Sequenced material: PBMCs, taken on the day of the yellow fever booster vaccination. The receptors shown here come from a young man who received the YFV17D yellow fever vaccine.

In this sample, this clonotype turned up a few times. CDR3 region: CASRPIAGGQETQYF. Here the CDR3 DNA reads TGTGCCAGCAGGCCTATAGCGGGAGGGCAAGAGACCCAGTACTTC. V usage is TRBV27 and J usage is TRBJ2-5; 11 bases are a match to TRBD2. This CDR3 comprises 15 residues. Germline V gives CDR1 MNHEY, CDR2 SMNVEV (reference sequence). Trimming at V came to 6 bases and at J to 2 bases, leaving 5 bases not matched to a gene.

V is TRBV6-2 or TRBV6-3 and J is TRBJ2-5, with 9 bases lining up with TRBD1. The germline V gene has CDR1 MNHEY and CDR2 SVGEGT. This CDR3 comprises 18 residues. V lost 0 bases and J lost 3; bases outside the gene matches: 11. CDR3 nucleotide sequence: TGTGCCAGCAGTTACTCGACGGGACAGGGTTTCGGAGAAGAGACCCAGTACTTC. This translates into CASSYSTGQGFGEETQYF.

J is TRBJ1-6 and V is TRBV15; D possibly corresponds to TRBD1 (6 bases). Germline values: CDR1 LNHNV, CDR2 YYDKDF (reference sequence). The CDR3 length is 15 residues. Trimming pared 4 bases from V and 6 bases from J, leaving 13 bases between. In DNA form, the CDR3 reads TGTGCCACCAGCAACGACAGGAAACTTAATTCACCCCTCCACTTT. This gives the protein CATSNDRKLNSPLHF. The full variable domain, completed using reference TRBV15 and TRBJ1-6, is DAMVIQNPRYQVTQFGKPVTLSCSQTLNHNVMYWYQQKSSQAPKLLFHYYDKDFNNEADTPDNFQSRRPNTSFCFLDIRSPGLGDTAMYLCATSNDRKLNSPLHFGNGTRLTVT.

There are a few counts of this clonotype. This chain connects TRBV7-9 to TRBJ2-2; D call uncertain. CDR3 size: 15 residues. Trimming pared 2 bases from V and 3 bases from J, leaving 10 bases between. CDR1 is SEHNR and CDR2 is FQNEAQ in the germline V gene (reference sequence). CDR3 loop: CASSLWASDTGELFF. The CDR3 coding sequence is TGTGCCAGCAGCTTATGGGCCAGCGACACCGGGGAGCTGTTTTTT.

This clonotype was picked up a small number of times. CDR3 sequence (DNA): TGTGCCATCAGTGGCCCCGGACTAGCGGGAGTAGGCTCCTACAATGAGCAGTTCTTC. This encodes CAISGPGLAGVGSYNEQFF. The chain recombines TRBV10-3 with TRBJ2-1, with 13 nucleotides matching TRBD2. V shed 4 bases and J 0 bases; nucleotides not matched to a gene: 9. The V gene's germline CDR1 is ENHRY and CDR2 SYGVKD. This CDR3 is 19 amino acids long.

V is TRBV4-3 and J is TRBJ2-1, with unresolved D. V lost 4 bases to trimming and J lost 5 bases, with 15 bases between them. The CDR3 has 15 residues. Germline V CDR1 and CDR2: LGHNA, YSLEER. CDR3 DNA sequence: TGCGCCAGCAGCCCCTCTAGGCCTTCTCACAATGAGCAGTTCTTC. Protein product: CASSPSRPSHNEQFF.

The chain carries TRBV6-2 or TRBV6-3 and TRBJ1-5, with 9 bases lining up with TRBD1. J gave up 3 bases and V 6 bases, and 6 bases lay outside the gene matches. Germline lookup yields CDR1 MNHEY and CDR2 SVGEGT. The CDR3 runs to 15 residues. This CDR3 is CASRKGTGFNQPQHF. The CDR3 nucleotides read TGTGCCAGCAGAAAGGGGACAGGGTTCAATCAGCCCCAGCATTTT.

The table lists this clonotype with a few counts. The chain recombines TRBV18 with TRBJ2-1; 10 bases map to TRBD1. The CDR3 consists of 13 residues. Germline lookup yields CDR1 KGHSH and CDR2 LQKENI. The V and J ends lost 3 bases and 8 bases, in that order; junction bases with no gene match: 1. CDR3: CASSPGQGYEQFF. In DNA, the CDR3 is TGTGCCAGCTCACCGGGACAGGGGTATGAGCAGTTCTTC.

The rearrangement uses TRBV19 and TRBJ2-7, with 7 bases aligning to TRBD1. With V trimmed by 2 bases and J by 3 bases, 4 bases remained unmatched. The CDR3 extends over 14 amino acids. CDR1 and CDR2 from the germline V gene are LNHDA and SQIVND (reference sequence). As DNA, the CDR3 is TGTGCCAGTAGTATAAACGACAGGGTCTACGAGCAGTACTTC. Protein sequence: CASSINDRVYEQYF. Using reference TRBV19 and TRBJ2-7 for the parts outside the CDR3, the full variable domain is DGGITQSPKYLFRKEGQNVTLSCEQNLNHDAMYWYRQDPGQGLRLIYYSQIVNDFQKGDIAEGYSVSREKKESFPLTVTSAQKNPTAFYLCASSINDRVYEQYFGPGTRLTVT.

This clonotype was seen repeatedly, ten times or more. V usage is TRBV7-2 and J usage is TRBJ1-5; no clear D. The CDR3 runs to 15 residues. Germline V gene lookup returns CDR1 SGHTA and CDR2 FQGNSA. V gave up 1 base and J gave up 5 bases, with 12 bases separating them. In DNA, the CDR3 is TGTGCCAGCAGCTTAGTGCACGGACTCGATCAGCCCCAGCATTTT. Translating it yields CASSLVHGLDQPQHF.

The chain combines TRBV7-3 with TRBJ2-5; D may be TRBD1 (5 bases). Looked up from germline, CDR1 is SGHTA and CDR2 is FQGTGA. This CDR3 contains 16 residues. The V end lost 1 base, the J end lost 4 bases, and 16 bases lay between the germline ends. Here the CDR3 DNA reads TGTGCCAGCAGCTTAATGGGCGCAGGGTTAGGAGAGACCCAGTACTTC. Its translation: CASSLMGAGLGETQYF. The whole variable domain, remainder taken from reference TRBV7-3 and TRBJ2-5, is GAGVSQTPSNKVTEKGKYVELRCDPISGHTALYWYRQSLGQGPEFLIYFQGTGAADDSGLPNDRFFAVRPEGSVSTLKIQRTERGDSAVYLCASSLMGAGLGETQYFGPGTRLLVL.

The V and J genes are TRBV12-3 or TRBV12-4 and TRBJ2-1; D perhaps matches TRBD1 (6 bases). The CDR3 loop spans 12 amino acids. V lost 5 bases, J lost 5 bases, and 7 bases lay in between. The CDR3: CASSRQDNEQFF. The CDR3 DNA reads TGTGCCAGCAGTCGACAGGACAATGAGCAGTTCTTC.

This clonotype was detected a few times. The chain recombines TRBV6-4 with TRBJ2-3, with TRBD2 identical over 8 bases. After removal of 2 bases from V and 3 bases from J, the junction contained 7 bases not matched to a gene. The CDR3 consists of 16 residues. CDR1 is MRHNA, CDR2 SNTAGT, per germline. The CDR3: CASSDVREGPTDTQYF. The CDR3 DNA reads TGTGCCAGCAGTGACGTTCGGGAGGGCCCGACAGATACGCAGTATTTT.

The chain couples TRBV23-1 to TRBJ2-7, with D maybe TRBD2 (5 bases). TRBV23-1 is placed among ORFs of uncertain function. V was clipped by 0 bases and J by 4 bases, with 7 bases between them. The CDR3 sequence is 13 residues long. CDR3 DNA: TGCGCCAGCAGTCAATCGGGAGCTTACGAGCAGTACTTC. Encoded protein: CASSQSGAYEQYF.

The V call is TRBV19, the J call TRBJ2-2; 13 nucleotides align to TRBD2. V lost 5 bases to trimming and J lost 4 bases; unmatched junction nucleotides: 1. This CDR3 is built from 15 residues. Germline CDR1 is LNHDA and CDR2 is SQIVND (reference sequence). The CDR3 region is CASSGLAGVTGELFF. CDR3 DNA: TGTGCCAGTAGTGGACTAGCGGGAGTCACCGGGGAGCTGTTTTTT.